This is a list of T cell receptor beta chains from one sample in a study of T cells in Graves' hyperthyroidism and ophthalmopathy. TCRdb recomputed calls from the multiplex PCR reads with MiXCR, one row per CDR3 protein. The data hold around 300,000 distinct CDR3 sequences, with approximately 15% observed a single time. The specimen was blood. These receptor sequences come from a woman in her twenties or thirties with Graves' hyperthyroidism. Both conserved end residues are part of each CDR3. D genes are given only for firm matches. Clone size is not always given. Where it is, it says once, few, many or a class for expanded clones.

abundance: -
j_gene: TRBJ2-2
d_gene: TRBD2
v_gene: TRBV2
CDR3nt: TGTGCCAGCAGTGAAGGGACTAGCGAGATTCGGGAGCTGTTTTTT
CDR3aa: CASSEGTSEIRELFF

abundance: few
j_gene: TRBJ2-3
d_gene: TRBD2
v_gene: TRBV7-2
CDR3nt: TGTGCCAGCAGCTTCTCGGCTAGCGGGATCGCAGATACGCAGTATTTT
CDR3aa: CASSFSASGIADTQYF

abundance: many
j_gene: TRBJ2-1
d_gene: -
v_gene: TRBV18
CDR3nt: TGTGCCAGCTCACCGTCAAACTCTGATTGGGGTGAGCAGTTCTTC
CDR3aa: CASSPSNSDWGEQFF

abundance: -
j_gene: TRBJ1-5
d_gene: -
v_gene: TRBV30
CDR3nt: TGTGCCTGGGAACCGGGGAACAATCAGCCCCAGCATTTT
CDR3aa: CAWEPGNNQPQHF

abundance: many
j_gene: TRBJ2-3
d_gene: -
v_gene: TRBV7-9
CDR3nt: TGTGCCAGCAGCCCGGAGCAGCGTTATGGCACAGATACGCAGTATTTT
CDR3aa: CASSPEQRYGTDTQYF

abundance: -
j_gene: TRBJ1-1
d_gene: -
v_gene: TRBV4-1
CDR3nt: TGCGCCAGCAGCCAAGATTTGCGGGCCCGCCTGAACACTGAAGCTTTCTTT
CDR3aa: CASSQDLRARLNTEAFF

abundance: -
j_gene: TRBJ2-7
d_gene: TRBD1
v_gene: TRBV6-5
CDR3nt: TGTGCCAGCAGTTTTGGGGGGACACAGGGGGATATTTACGAGCAGTACTTC
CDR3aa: CASSFGGTQGDIYEQYF

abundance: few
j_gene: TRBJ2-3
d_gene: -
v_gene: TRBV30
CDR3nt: TGTGCCTGGAGTGTACCCGGGAAATTGAATACGCAGTATTTT
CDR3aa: CAWSVPGKLNTQYF

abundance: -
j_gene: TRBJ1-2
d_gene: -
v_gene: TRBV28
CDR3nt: TGTGCCAGCAGTTTAAACCCGACAGGTTTTATCTCTGGCTACACCTTC
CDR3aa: CASSLNPTGFISGYTF

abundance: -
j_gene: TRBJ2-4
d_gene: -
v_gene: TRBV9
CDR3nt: TGTGCCAGCAGCGTTTCACCTCAGAGCATTCAGTACTTC
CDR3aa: CASSVSPQSIQYF